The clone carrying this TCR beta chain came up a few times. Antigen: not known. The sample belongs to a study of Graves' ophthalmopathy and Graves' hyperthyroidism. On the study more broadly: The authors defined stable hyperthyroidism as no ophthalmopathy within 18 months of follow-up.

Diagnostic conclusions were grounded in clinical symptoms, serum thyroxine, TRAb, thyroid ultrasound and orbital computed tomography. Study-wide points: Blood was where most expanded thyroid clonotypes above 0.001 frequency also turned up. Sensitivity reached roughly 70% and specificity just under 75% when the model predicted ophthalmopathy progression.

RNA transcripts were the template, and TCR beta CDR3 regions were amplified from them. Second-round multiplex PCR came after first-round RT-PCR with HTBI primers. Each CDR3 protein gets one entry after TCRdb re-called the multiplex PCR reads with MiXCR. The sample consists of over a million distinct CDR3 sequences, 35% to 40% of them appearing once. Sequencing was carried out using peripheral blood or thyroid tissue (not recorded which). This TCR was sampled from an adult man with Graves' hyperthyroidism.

The CDR3 sequence: CSVDGDFPSYEQYF. DNA of the CDR3: TGCAGCGTTGATGGGGACTTTCCAAGCTACGAGCAGTACTTC. The rearrangement links TRBV29-1 to TRBJ2-7; D possibly corresponds to TRBD2 (6 bases). The CDR3 covers 14 residues. Trimming took 3 bases from V and 3 from J, leaving 15 bases between them. Germline V gene lookup returns CDR1 SQVTM and CDR2 ANQGSEA.